This passage covers 15 T cell receptor beta chains from one sample sequenced in a study of blood T cells in healthy people across ages. Using a J-beta primer mix together with a sample-barcoded 5' primer, a second PCR was run for about 6 to 12 cycles. TCRdb called the 5' RACE reads again in MiXCR, with one record for every CDR3 protein. The sample includes hundreds of thousands of distinct CDR3 sequences, around 62% of them seen just once. The sample comprised blood. The receptors were gathered from a man aged 25-45 years in good health.

This rearrangement joins TRBV6-2 or TRBV6-3 to TRBJ2-3; perhaps D is TRBD1 or TRBD2 (5 bases each). Germline V gene lookup returns CDR1 MNHEY and CDR2 SVGEGT. CDR3 size: 15 residues. V lost 2 bases to trimming and J lost 1 base, with 10 bases between them. In nucleotides, the CDR3 is TGTGCCAGCAGTTACGGTCGGGGACGCACAGATACGCAGTATTTT. Amino acids: CASSYGRGRTDTQYF.

This clonotype showed up just a few times. The J gene is TRBJ2-7, the V gene TRBV20-1; 10 bases map to TRBD2. The J segment lost 3 bases and the V segment lost 6 bases, leaving 11 bases of the junction unmatched. The CDR3 totals 15 residues. Germline V gene lookup returns CDR1 DFQATT and CDR2 SNEGSKA (reference sequence). In nucleotides, the CDR3 is TGCAGTGCACCAAACCAACTAGCGGGGAGCTACGAGCAGTACTTC. It codes for CSAPNQLAGSYEQYF.

This clonotype was counted a few times. V is TRBV7-2 and J is TRBJ2-7; possibly TRBD1 for D (6 bases). CDR1 is SGHTA, CDR2 FQGNSA, per germline. The CDR3 is 14 amino acids. V gave up 3 bases and J gave up 3 bases, with 12 bases separating them. The CDR3 loop reads CASSFSGAYYEQYF. CDR3 coding DNA: TGTGCCAGCAGCTTTTCAGGGGCCTACTACGAGCAGTACTTC.

The rearrangement links TRBV9 to TRBJ2-5; possibly TRBD1 for D (5 bases). Deletions cut 4 bases from V and 3 bases from J, with 16 bases between. Germline CDR1 and CDR2: SGDLS and YYNGEE. The CDR3 extends over 15 amino acids. CDR3 DNA sequence: TGTGCCAGCAGCCCCCATTTAACAGGAAAAGAGACCCAGTACTTC. This codes for CASSPHLTGKETQYF.

The rearrangement uses TRBV12-3 or TRBV12-4 and TRBJ2-1; TRBD2 matches at 7 bases. The J segment lost 8 bases and the V segment lost 5 bases, leaving 6 bases of the junction unmatched. This CDR3 spans 13 amino acids. CDR3 nucleotides: TGTGCCAGCAGTCGGGGGGAATTAGATGAGCAGTTCTTC. This translates into CASSRGELDEQFF.

In its sample, this clonotype was seen once. Its ends do not fully match the called genes, so a read error is possible. The J gene is TRBJ1-2, the V gene TRBV7-3; a weak D match, TRBD1 (5 bases). The CDR3 contains 14 residues. Per germline, CDR1 SGHTA and CDR2 FQGTGA. The CDR3 here is CASSPGPSSRGFTF. The CDR3 DNA follows: TGTGCCAGCAGCCCCGGACCGTCTTCTAGGGGCTTCACCTTC.

The chain links TRBV5-1 to TRBJ2-4, with TRBD2 matching over 13 bases. The J call may be in error: the DNA end matches TRBJ2-7 better. CDR1 and CDR2 from the germline V gene are SGHRS and YFSETQ. CDR3 size: 14 residues. The CDR3 sequence is CASSVRLAGGEQYF. In DNA form, the CDR3 reads TGCGCCAGCAGCGTAAGACTAGCGGGGGGCGAGCAGTACTTC.

V usage is TRBV28 and J usage is TRBJ2-6; D is undetermined. The germline V gene has CDR1 MDHEN and CDR2 SYDVKM. The ends were cut back, 8 bases at V and 0 bases at J, with 5 bases in the middle. The CDR3 spans 13 residues. The CDR3: CASGDSGANVLTF. As DNA, the CDR3 is TGTGCCAGCGGGGACTCTGGGGCCAACGTCCTGACTTTC. Full variable domain (rest looked up from reference TRBV28 and TRBJ2-6): DVKVTQSSRYLVKRTGEKVFLECVQDMDHENMFWYRQDPGLGLRLIYFSYDVKMKEKGDIPEGYSVSREKKERFSLILESASTNQTSMYLCASGDSGANVLTFGAGSRLTVL.

This clonotype occurred a few times. This rearrangement joins TRBV6-2 or TRBV6-3 to TRBJ2-6; D is undetermined. Trimming cost V 5 bases and J 4 bases, with 15 bases left between them. The CDR3 has 16 amino acids. Germline V gene lookup returns CDR1 MNHEY and CDR2 SVGEGT. CDR3 region: CASSAGKVAGANVLTF. The CDR3 nucleotides read TGTGCCAGCAGTGCAGGAAAAGTCGCCGGGGCCAACGTCCTGACTTTC.

The J gene is TRBJ2-1, the V gene TRBV20-1; 7 bases are shared with TRBD1. J lost 4 bases, V lost 5 bases, and 11 bases had no gene match. CDR1 is DFQATT and CDR2 is SNEGSKA in the germline V gene (reference sequence). This CDR3 spans 15 amino acids. CDR3 sequence: CSASYRGDRYNEQFF. The CDR3 DNA is TGCAGTGCTTCTTACAGGGGCGATAGATACAATGAGCAGTTCTTC.

The rearrangement links TRBV6-1 to TRBJ1-1; 7 bases agree with TRBD1. With 2 bases clipped from V and 5 bases from J, the junction kept 5 bases outside the gene matches. Germline-derived CDR1 and CDR2 are MNHNS and SASEGT. CDR3 length: 14 amino acids. The CDR3 loop is CASSEKGAWTEAFF. DNA for the CDR3: TGTGCCAGCAGTGAAAAGGGGGCGTGGACTGAAGCTTTCTTT.

The table lists this clonotype with a few counts. V is TRBV27 and J is TRBJ2-7; D unresolved. Looked up from germline, CDR1 is MNHEY and CDR2 is SMNVEV (reference sequence). The V gene lost 2 bases and the J gene lost 3 bases, with 11 bases spanning the gap. The CDR3 runs 14 residues. CDR3 protein: CASSLRELGYEQYF. CDR3 sequence (DNA): TGTGCCAGCAGTTTAAGGGAATTAGGCTACGAGCAGTACTTC.

This chain links TRBV9 with TRBJ2-1; D might be TRBD1 (6 bases). Trimming took off 2 bases at V and 0 bases at J, with 12 bases between the two ends. Per the germline V gene, CDR1 is SGDLS and CDR2 is YYNGEE. This CDR3 comprises 16 residues. The CDR3, as DNA: TGTGCCAGCAGCGTCGGTGGGACACTCTCCTACAATGAGCAGTTCTTC. It codes for CASSVGGTLSYNEQFF.

This clonotype showed up just once. V is TRBV6-2 or TRBV6-3 and J is TRBJ2-2; D call uncertain. The germline gives CDR1 MNHEY, CDR2 SVGEGT. CDR3 size: 10 residues. Deletions cut 7 bases from V and 8 bases from J, with 5 bases between. CDR3 coding DNA: TGTGCCAGCATCACTGGGGAGCTGTTTTTT. This gives the protein CASITGELFF.

This chain links TRBV10-3 with TRBJ2-1; no firm D call. The germline V and J ends were trimmed by 6 bases and 6 bases, with 6 bases remaining between them. This CDR3 has 11 amino acids. Germline V gene lookup returns CDR1 ENHRY and CDR2 SYGVKD. CDR3 sequence reads: CAISTANEQFF. Here the CDR3 DNA reads TGTGCCATCAGCACAGCCAATGAGCAGTTCTTC.